These 7 T cell receptor beta chains originate from one sample sequenced in a study of T cell clonotyping in hematopoietic cell transplantation. Time point given: recipient sample about 28 days before transplant, after cytoreduction. Using immunoSEQ multiplex PCR, the repertoire was profiled, and TCRdb retains in-frame clones only, with some absent. The sample has 25,000 or so clones, more than 70% seen once. The specimen was peripheral blood mononuclear cells, collected before stem cell transplant. These TCRs come from a man aged 50 to 59 with myelodysplastic syndrome. Some clones in this sample may be carry-over from other donors' samples.

The rearrangement links TRBV10-3 to TRBJ2-2; D not certain. Germline-derived CDR1 and CDR2 are ENHRY and SYGVKD. With 4 bases removed from V and 0 bases from J, the gap between germline ends came to 6 bases. This CDR3 is 14 amino acids long. The CDR3 DNA is TGTGCCATCAGTGGGACGGCGAACACCGGGGAGCTGTTTTTT. Amino acid sequence: CAISGTANTGELFF.

The V gene is TRBV9, the J gene TRBJ2-5, with 10 bases lining up with TRBD2. The V gene end was trimmed by 5 bases and the J gene end by 5 bases; junction bases not matched to a gene: 12. The CDR3 loop spans 16 amino acids. Germline-derived CDR1 and CDR2 are SGDLS and YYNGEE. The CDR3 sequence is CASSPSGGEWEETQYF. CDR3 nucleotides: TGTGCCAGCAGTCCAAGCGGGGGGGAATGGGAGGAGACCCAGTACTTC.

V gene TRBV4-3 combines with J gene TRBJ1-4; 7 bases agree with TRBD1. CDR1 is LGHNA, CDR2 YSLEER, per germline. V trimming: 1 base; J trimming: 8 bases; junction bases outside the gene matches: 4. This CDR3 is built from 14 residues. The CDR3 sequence is CASSQGQGVEKLFF. CDR3 DNA sequence: TGCGCCAGCAGCCAAGGACAGGGAGTCGAAAAACTGTTTTTT.

This chain's CDR3 is CAWSPRLAMNTEAFF. CDR3 nucleotides: TGTGCCTGGAGTCCCAGGCTGGCGATGAACACTGAAGCTTTCTTT. The chain couples TRBV30 to TRBJ1-1; no clear D. With 2 bases removed from V and 0 bases from J, the gap between germline ends came to 13 bases. Germline assignment: CDR1 GTSNPN and CDR2 SVGIG (reference sequence). The CDR3 is 15 residues long.

This clone was observed a handful of times. This chain uses TRBV6-1 with TRBJ1-2; the D gene is possibly TRBD1 (5 bases). Trimming stripped 2 bases from V and 6 bases from J, with 7 bases between. The CDR3 is made up of 12 amino acids. Germline V gene sequence: CDR1 MNHNS, CDR2 SASEGT. CDR3 in amino acids: CASSETGDGYTF. CDR3 nucleotides: TGTGCCAGCAGTGAAACGGGGGATGGCTACACCTTC.

This chain links TRBV7-8 with TRBJ2-7, with D possibly TRBD2 on 7 matching bases. Deletions cut 0 bases from V and 5 bases from J, with 14 bases between. Germline lookup yields CDR1 SGHVS and CDR2 FQNEAQ. There are 15 residues in the CDR3. CDR3 in amino acids: CASSLAGGGLHEQYF. The CDR3 region has the DNA TGTGCCAGCAGCTTAGCTGGGGGGGGCCTCCACGAGCAGTACTTC.

CDR3 loop: CASSPDTNTQYF. The CDR3 bases are TGTGCCAGCAGTCCAGACACTAATACGCAGTATTTT. The J gene is TRBJ2-3, the V gene TRBV6-5, with D unclear. The CDR3 spans 12 residues. The V and J ends lost 5 bases and 7 bases respectively, with 10 bases between them. Germline CDR1 reads MNHEY; CDR2 reads SVGAGI.